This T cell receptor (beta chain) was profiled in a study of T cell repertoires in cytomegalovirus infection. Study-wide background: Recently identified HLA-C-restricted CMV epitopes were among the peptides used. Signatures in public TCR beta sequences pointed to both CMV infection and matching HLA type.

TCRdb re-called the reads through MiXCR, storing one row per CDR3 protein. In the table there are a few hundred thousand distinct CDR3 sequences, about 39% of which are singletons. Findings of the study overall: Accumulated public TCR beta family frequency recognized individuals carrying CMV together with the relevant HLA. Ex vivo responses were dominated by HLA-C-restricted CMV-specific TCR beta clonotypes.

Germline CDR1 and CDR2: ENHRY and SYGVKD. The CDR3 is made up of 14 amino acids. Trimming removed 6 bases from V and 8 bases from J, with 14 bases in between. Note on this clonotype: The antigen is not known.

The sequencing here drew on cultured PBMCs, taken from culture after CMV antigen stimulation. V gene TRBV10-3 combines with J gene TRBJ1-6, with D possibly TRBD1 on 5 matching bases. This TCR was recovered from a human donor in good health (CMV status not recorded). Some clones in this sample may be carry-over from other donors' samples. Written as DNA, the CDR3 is TGTGCCATCAGCCGGTCGCCGGGGGATTCACCCCTCCACTTT. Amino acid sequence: CAISRSPGDSPLHF.